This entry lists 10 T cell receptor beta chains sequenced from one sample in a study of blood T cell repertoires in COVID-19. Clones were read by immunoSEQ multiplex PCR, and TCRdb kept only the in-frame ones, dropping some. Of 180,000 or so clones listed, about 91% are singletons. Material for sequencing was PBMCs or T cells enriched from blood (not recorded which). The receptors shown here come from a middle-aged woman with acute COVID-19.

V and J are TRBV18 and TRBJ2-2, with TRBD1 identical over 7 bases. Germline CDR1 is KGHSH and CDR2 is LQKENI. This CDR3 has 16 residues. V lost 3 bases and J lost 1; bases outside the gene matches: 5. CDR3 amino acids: CASSPWTGLNTGELFF. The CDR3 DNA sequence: TGTGCCAGCTCACCCTGGACAGGCTTGAACACCGGGGAGCTGTTTTTT.

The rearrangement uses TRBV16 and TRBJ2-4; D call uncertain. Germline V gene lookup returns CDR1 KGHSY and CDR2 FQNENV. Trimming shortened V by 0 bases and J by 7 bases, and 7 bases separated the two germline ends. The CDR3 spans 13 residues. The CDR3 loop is CASSQSPSNIQYF. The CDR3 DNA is TGTGCCAGCAGCCAATCCCCCTCCAACATTCAGTACTTC.

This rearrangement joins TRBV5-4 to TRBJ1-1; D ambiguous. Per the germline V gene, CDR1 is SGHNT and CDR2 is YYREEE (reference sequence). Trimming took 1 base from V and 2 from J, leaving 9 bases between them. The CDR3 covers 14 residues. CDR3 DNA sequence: TGTGCCAGCAGCTTGACGGTATCAAACACTGAAGCTTTCTTT. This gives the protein CASSLTVSNTEAFF.

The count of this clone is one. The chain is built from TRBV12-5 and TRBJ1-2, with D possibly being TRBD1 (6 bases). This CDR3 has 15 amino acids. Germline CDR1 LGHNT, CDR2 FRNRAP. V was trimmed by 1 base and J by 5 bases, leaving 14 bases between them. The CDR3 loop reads CASGLGRGGNYGYTF. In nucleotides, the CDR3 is TGTGCTAGTGGTTTGGGCCGTGGGGGCAATTATGGCTACACCTTC.

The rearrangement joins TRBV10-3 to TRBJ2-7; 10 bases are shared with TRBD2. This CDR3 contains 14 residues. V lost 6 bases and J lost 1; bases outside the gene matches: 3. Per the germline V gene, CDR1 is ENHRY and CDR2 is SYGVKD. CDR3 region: CAIRRTSGSYEQYF. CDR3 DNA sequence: TGTGCCATCAGAAGGACTAGCGGATCCTACGAGCAGTACTTC.

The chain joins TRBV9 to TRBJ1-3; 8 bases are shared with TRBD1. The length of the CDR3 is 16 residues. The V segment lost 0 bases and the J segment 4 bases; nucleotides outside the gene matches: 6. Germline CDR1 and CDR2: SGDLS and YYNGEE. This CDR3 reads CASSVDNRGAGNTIYF. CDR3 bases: TGTGCCAGCAGCGTAGATAACAGGGGGGCAGGAAACACCATATATTTT.

The chain's CDR3 is CASSPDRGFDEKLFF. The DNA for the CDR3 is TGTGCCAGCAGTCCCGACAGGGGGTTTGATGAAAAACTGTTTTTT. The J gene is TRBJ1-4, the V gene TRBV6-5; the match to TRBD1 covers 9 bases. In germline, CDR1 is MNHEY, CDR2 SVGAGI. There are 15 residues in the CDR3. Trimming removed 5 bases from V and 6 bases from J; junction bases left unmatched: 7.

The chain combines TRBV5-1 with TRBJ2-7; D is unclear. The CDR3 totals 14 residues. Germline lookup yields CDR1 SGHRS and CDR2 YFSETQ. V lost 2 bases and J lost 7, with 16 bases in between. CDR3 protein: CASSLDTAPGEQYF. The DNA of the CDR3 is TGCGCCAGCAGCTTAGACACCGCACCTGGGGAGCAGTACTTC.

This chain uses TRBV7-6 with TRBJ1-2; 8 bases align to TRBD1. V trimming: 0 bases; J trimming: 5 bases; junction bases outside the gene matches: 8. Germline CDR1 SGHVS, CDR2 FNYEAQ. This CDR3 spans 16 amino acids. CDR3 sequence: CASSLAARTGTYGYTF. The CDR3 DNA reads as TGTGCCAGCAGCTTAGCGGCACGGACAGGGACGTATGGCTACACCTTC.

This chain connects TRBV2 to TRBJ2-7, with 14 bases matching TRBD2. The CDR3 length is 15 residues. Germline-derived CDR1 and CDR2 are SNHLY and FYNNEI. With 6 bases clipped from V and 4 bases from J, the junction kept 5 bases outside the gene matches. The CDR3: CASRGLAGVPYEQYF. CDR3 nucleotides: TGTGCCAGCAGGGGACTAGCGGGGGTTCCTTACGAGCAGTACTTC.